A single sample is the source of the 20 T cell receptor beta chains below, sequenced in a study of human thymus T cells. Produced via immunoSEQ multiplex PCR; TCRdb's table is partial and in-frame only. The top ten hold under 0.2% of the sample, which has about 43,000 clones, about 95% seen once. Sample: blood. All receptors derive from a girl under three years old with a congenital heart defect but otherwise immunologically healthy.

In nucleotides, the CDR3 is TGTGCCAGCAGCGACATGTTTAGCGGGAGGGCCCAGGAGCAGTTCTTC. This translates into CASSDMFSGRAQEQFF. This sequence joins TRBV11-2 and TRBJ2-1; 11 nucleotides agree with TRBD2. CDR1 is SGHAT and CDR2 is FQNNGV in the germline V gene. Trimming took 5 bases from V and 10 from J; bases not matched to a gene: 13. The CDR3 covers 16 residues.

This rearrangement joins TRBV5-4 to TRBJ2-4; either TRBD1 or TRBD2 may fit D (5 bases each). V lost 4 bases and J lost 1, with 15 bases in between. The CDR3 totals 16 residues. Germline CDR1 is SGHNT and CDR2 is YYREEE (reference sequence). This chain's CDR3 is CASSTEGSKAKNIQYF. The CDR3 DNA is TGTGCCAGCAGCACCGAGGGGAGTAAGGCCAAAAACATTCAGTACTTC.

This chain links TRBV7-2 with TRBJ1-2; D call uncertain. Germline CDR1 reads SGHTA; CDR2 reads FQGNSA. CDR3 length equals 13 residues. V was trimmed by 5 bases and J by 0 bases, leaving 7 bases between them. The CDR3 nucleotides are TGTGCCAGCAGCCTAGTTCCTAACTATGGCTACACCTTC. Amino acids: CASSLVPNYGYTF.

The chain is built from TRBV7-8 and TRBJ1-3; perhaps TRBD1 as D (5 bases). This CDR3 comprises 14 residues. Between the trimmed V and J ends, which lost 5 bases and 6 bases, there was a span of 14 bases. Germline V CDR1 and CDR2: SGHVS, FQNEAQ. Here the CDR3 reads CASSTRQKQNTIYF. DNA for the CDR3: TGTGCCAGCAGCACCAGACAGAAGCAAAACACCATATATTTT.

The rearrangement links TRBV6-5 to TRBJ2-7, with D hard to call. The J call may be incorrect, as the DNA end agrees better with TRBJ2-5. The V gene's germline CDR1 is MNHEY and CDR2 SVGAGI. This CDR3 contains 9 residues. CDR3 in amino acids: CASKETQYF. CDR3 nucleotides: TGTGCCAGCAAAGAGACCCAGTACTTC.

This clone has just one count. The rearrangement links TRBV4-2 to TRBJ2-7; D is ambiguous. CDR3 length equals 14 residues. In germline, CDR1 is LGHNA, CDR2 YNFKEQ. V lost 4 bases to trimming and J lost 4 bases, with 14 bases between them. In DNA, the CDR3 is TGTGCCAGCAGCCCTATGGGCGGCACTTACGAGCAGTACTTC. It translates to CASSPMGGTYEQYF.

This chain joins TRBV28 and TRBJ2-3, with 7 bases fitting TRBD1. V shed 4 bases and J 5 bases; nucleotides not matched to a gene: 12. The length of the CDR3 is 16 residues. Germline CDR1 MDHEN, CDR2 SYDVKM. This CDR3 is CASSSFKGARQDTQYF. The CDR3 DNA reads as TGTGCCAGCAGTTCTTTCAAGGGGGCCAGACAAGATACGCAGTATTTT.

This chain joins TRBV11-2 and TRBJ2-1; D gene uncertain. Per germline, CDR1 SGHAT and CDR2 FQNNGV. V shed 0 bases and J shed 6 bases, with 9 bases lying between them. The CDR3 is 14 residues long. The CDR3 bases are TGTGCCAGCAGCTTAGAACGGATAGGCAATGAGCAGTTCTTC. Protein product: CASSLERIGNEQFF.

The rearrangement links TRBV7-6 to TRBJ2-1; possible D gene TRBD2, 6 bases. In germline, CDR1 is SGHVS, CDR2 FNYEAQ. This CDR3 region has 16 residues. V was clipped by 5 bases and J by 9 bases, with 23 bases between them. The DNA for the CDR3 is TGTGCCAGCAGCCCAAGACTAGGCCGAGGTTTGGGTGAGCAGTTCTTC. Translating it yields CASSPRLGRGLGEQFF.

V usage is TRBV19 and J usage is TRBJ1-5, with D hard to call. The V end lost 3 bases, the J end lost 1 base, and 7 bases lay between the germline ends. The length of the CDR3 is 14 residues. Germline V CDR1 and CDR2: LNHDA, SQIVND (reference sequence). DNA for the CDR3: TGTGCCAGTAGTATCGTCCGGAGCAATCAGCCCCAGCATTTT. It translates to CASSIVRSNQPQHF.

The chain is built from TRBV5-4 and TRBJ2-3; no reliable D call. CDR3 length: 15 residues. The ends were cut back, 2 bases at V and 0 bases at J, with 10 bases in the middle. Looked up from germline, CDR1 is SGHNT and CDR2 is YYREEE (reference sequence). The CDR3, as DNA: TGTGCCAGCAGCTTAGGTACAGTCAGCACAGATACGCAGTATTTT. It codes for CASSLGTVSTDTQYF. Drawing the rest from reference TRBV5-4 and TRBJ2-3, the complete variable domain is ETGVTQSPTHLIKTRGQQVTLRCSSQSGHNTVSWYQQALGQGPQFIFQYYREEENGRGNFPPRFSGLQFPNYSSELNVNALELDDSALYLCASSLGTVSTDTQYFGPGTRLTVL.

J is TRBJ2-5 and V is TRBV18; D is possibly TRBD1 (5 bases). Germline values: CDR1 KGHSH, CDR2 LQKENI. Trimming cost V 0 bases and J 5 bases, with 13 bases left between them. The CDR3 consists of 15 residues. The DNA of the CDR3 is TGTGCCAGCTCACCACCGGATGGGGCGCGCGAGACCCAGTACTTC. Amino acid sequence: CASSPPDGARETQYF.

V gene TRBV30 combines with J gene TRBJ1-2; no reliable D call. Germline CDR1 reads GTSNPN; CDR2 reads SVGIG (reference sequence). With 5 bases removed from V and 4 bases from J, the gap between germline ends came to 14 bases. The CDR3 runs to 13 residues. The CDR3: CAWGRMVSYGYTF. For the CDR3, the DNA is TGTGCCTGGGGGCGGATGGTTAGCTATGGCTACACCTTC.

The CDR3 nucleotides read TGTGCCAGCTCACCCCTGGACGCAAAAGTCTCCGAGCAGTACTTC. Its protein is CASSPLDAKVSEQYF. The chain has TRBV18 and TRBJ2-7; D uncertain. V gave up 3 bases and J gave up 6 bases, with 18 bases separating them. Germline V gene lookup returns CDR1 KGHSH and CDR2 LQKENI. The CDR3 runs 15 residues. Filled out from reference TRBV18 and TRBJ2-7, the complete variable domain reads NAGVMQNPRHLVRRRGQEARLRCSPMKGHSHVYWYRQLPEEGLKFMVYLQKENIIDESGMPKERFSAEFPKEGPSILRIQQVVRGDSAAYFCASSPLDAKVSEQYFGPGTRLTVT.

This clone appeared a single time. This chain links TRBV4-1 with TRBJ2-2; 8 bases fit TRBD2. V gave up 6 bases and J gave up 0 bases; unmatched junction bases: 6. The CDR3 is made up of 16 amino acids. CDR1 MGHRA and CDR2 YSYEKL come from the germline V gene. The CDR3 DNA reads TGCGCCAGCAGACCACTAGCGGCTGCGAACACCGGGGAGCTGTTTTTT. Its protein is CASRPLAAANTGELFF.

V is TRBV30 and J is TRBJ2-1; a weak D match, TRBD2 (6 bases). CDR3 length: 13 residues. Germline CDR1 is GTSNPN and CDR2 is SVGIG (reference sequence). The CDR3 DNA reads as TGTGCGTGGGGCTGGAGGGCCCGGAATGAGCAGTTCTTC. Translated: CAWGWRARNEQFF.

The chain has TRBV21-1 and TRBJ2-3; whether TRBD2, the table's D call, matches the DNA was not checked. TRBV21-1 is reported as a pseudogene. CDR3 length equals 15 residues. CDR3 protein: CASSKPRRGTDTQYF. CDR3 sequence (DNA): TGTGCCAGCAGCAAACCCCGCCGCGGCACAGATACGCAGTATTTT.

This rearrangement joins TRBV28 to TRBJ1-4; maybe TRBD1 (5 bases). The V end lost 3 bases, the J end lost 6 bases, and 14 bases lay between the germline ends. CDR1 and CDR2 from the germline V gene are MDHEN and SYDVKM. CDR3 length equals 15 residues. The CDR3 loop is CASSLGGRVDEKLFF. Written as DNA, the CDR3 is TGTGCCAGCAGTTTGGGTGGCAGGGTAGATGAAAAACTGTTTTTT.

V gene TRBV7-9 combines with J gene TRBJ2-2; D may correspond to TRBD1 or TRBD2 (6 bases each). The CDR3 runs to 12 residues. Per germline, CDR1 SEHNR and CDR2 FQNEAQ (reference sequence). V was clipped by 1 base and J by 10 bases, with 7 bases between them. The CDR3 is CASSLGGAELFF. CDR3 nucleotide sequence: TGTGCCAGCAGCTTAGGGGGGGCGGAGCTGTTTTTT.

The CDR3 DNA reads TGCGCCAGCAGCCAAGATGCTAGCACAGATACGCAGTATTTT. Translated, it gives CASSQDASTDTQYF. The rearrangement links TRBV4-3 to TRBJ2-3; D is undetermined. V was cut by 0 bases and J by 0 bases, with 4 bases left in between. The CDR3 runs to 14 residues. CDR1 is LGHNA and CDR2 is YSLEER in the germline V gene.